Below are 7 T cell receptor beta chains sequenced from a single sample in a study of T cells in women clearing cervical HPV infection. The table came from immunoSEQ multiplex PCR; TCRdb's copy has only in-frame clones and leaves some out. In all, the sample yields around 46,000 clones. The sequenced material came from blood buffy coat. The origin of the receptors is a woman between 18 and 75 years old with a cervical HPV16 infection that either progressed to CIN3+ or cleared (not recorded which).

In regard to this clone: The CDR3 end lies 3 residues beyond the end of the read and is filled in from the germline J gene. The rearrangement links TRBV6-1 to TRBJ1-2; weak D call: TRBD1 (6 bases). The germline V gene encodes CDR1 MNHNS and CDR2 SASEGT. The ends were cut back, 2 bases at V and 3 bases at J, with 13 bases in the middle. The length of the CDR3 is 15 residues. The part of the CDR3 DNA that was read is TGTGCCAGCAGTGAACTCAGGGGAAGGGACTATGGC. Translating gives CASSELRGRDYG. The complete CDR3 reads CASSELRGRDYGYTF.

Comment on this clone: The CDR3 extends 3 residues past the end of the read, so its final part is completed from the germline J gene. This chain joins TRBV7-9 and TRBJ2-2, with a weak D call TRBD1 (7 bases). CDR3 size: 15 residues. Germline loops: CDR1 SEHNR, CDR2 FQNEAQ (reference sequence). CDR3 DNA, as far as it was read: TGTGCCAGCAGCCTAGACGGGTCAGGGGGGACACCG. Protein sequence: CASSLDGSGGTP. The entire CDR3 reads CASSLDGSGGTPLFF.

As concerns this clone: The DNA ends 3 residues before the CDR3 does, and the rest of the CDR3 is filled in from the germline J gene. J is TRBJ2-4 and V is TRBV5-5; weak D call: TRBD1 (6 bases). Germline CDR1 reads SGHKS; CDR2 reads YYEKEE (reference sequence). V lost 4 bases and J 4 bases, leaving 12 bases between the germline ends. This CDR3 contains 14 residues. The CDR3 DNA, read in part, is TGTGCCAGCAGCGACGGACAGCTTAAAAACATT. Translated, it gives CASSDGQLKNI. The entire CDR3 reads CASSDGQLKNIQYF.

Concerning this clone itself: Read data end 3 residues before the CDR3 end; the end is taken from the germline J gene. This chain connects TRBV20-1 to TRBJ2-1, with TRBD2 matching over 8 bases. The CDR3 extends over 14 amino acids. Trimming took 2 bases from V and 8 from J; bases not matched to a gene: 8. Germline CDR1 and CDR2: DFQATT and SNEGSKA (reference sequence). The CDR3 bases that were read are TGCAGTGCTAGAAAACCGGGACTAGTGTATGAG. This codes for CSARKPGLVYE. The CDR3 in full is CSARKPGLVYEQFF.

A remark on this clone: With the read ending 3 residues before the CDR3 end, the germline J gene is used to fill in that end. The gene calls are TRBV11-3 and TRBJ2-7, with unresolved D. CDR1 is SGHNT, CDR2 YENEEA, per germline. The CDR3 runs 13 residues. The ends were cut back, 3 bases at V and 3 bases at J, with 9 bases in the middle. CDR3 DNA (partial): TGTGCCAGCAGCTTTGCGGCAGACTACGAG. This sequence encodes CASSFAADYE. The whole CDR3 sequence reads CASSFAADYEQYF.

About this clone itself: The CDR3 goes on 3 residues after the read ends, and that part is filled in from the germline J gene. The chain carries TRBV6-1 and TRBJ1-2; 8 positions match TRBD1. Losses at the gene ends were 4 bases for V and 1 base for J; bases not matched to a gene: 5. From germline, CDR1 is MNHNS and CDR2 SASEGT. The CDR3 loop spans 15 amino acids. The CDR3 bases that were read are TGTGCCAGCAGTGGGGGGACAGGCCATAACTATGGC. This encodes CASSGGTGHNYG. The full CDR3 is CASSGGTGHNYGYTF.

On this clone itself: The read halts 3 residues ahead of the CDR3 end, with the missing end drawn from the germline J gene. The rearrangement links TRBV6-2 or TRBV6-3 to TRBJ2-1; the match to TRBD2 covers 12 bases. Trimming removed 2 bases from V and 7 bases from J; junction bases left unmatched: 9. CDR1 MNHEY and CDR2 SVGEGT come from the germline V gene. CDR3 length: 17 amino acids. CDR3 region: CASSYSLAGGPENEQFF. Incomplete CDR3 DNA: TGTGCCAGCAGTTACAGTCTAGCGGGAGGGCCAGAGAATGAG.